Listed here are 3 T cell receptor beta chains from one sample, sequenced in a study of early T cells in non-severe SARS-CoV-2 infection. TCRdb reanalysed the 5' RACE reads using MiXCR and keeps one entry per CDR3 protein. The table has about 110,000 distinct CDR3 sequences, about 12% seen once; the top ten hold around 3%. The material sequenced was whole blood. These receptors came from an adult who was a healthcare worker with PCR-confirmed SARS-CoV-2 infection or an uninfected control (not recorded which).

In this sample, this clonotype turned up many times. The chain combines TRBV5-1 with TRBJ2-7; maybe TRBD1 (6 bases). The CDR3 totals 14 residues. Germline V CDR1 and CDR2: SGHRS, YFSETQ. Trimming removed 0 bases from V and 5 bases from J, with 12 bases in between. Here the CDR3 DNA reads TGCGCCAGCAGCTTGGAACAGGGAACCCACGAGCAGTACTTC. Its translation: CASSLEQGTHEQYF. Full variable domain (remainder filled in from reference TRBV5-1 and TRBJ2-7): KAGVTQTPRYLIKTRGQQVTLSCSPISGHRSVSWYQQTPGQGLQFLFEYFSETQRNKGNFPGRFSGRQFSNSRSEMNVSTLELGDSALYLCASSLEQGTHEQYFGPGTRLTVT.

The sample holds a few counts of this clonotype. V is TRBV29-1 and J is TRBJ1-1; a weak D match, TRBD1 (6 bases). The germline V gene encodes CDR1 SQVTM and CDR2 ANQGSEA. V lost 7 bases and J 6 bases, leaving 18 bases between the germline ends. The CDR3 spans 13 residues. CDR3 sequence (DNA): TGCAGCGGGGGGGCAGGGATGGGCCCTGAAGCTTTCTTT. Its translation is CSGGAGMGPEAFF.

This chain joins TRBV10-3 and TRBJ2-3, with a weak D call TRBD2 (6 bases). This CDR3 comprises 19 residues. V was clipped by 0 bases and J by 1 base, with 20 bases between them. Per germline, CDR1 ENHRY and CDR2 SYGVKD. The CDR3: CAISESAHGGWAGTDTQYF. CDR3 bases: TGTGCCATCAGTGAGTCGGCACACGGGGGATGGGCTGGCACAGATACGCAGTATTTT.